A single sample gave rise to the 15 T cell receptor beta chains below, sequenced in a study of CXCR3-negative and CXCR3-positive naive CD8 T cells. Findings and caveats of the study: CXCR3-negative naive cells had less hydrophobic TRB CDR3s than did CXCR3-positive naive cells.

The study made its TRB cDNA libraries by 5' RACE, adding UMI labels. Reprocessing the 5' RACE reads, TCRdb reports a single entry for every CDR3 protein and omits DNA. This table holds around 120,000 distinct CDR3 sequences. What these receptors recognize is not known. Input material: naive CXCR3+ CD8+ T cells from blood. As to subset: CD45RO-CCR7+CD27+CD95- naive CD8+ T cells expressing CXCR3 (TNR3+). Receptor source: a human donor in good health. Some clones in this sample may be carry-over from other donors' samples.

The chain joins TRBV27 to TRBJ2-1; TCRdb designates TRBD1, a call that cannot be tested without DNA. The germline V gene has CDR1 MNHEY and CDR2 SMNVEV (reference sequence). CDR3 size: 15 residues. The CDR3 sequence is CASSLRGATFNEQFF.

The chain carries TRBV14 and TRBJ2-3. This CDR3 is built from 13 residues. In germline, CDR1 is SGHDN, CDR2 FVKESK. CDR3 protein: CASSQGGADTQYF.

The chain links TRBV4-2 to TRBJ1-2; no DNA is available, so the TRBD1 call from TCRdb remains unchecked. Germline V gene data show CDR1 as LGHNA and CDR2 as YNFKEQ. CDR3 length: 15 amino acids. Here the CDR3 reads CASSQTPQGDYGYTF.

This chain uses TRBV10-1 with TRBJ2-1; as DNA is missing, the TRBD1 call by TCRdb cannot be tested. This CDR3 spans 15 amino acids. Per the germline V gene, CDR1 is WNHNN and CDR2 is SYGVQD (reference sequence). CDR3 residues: CARSPSGTDYDEQFF.

The CDR3 reads CASSLSAYGQGLADEQFF. The chain joins TRBV11-3 to TRBJ2-1; TCRdb proposes TRBD2, but this gene call is untestable without DNA. The CDR3 runs to 18 residues. CDR1 SGHNT and CDR2 YENEEA come from the germline V gene. The full variable domain, with the rest looked up from reference TRBV11-3 and TRBJ2-1, is EAGVVQSPRYKIIEKKQPVAFWCNPISGHNTLYWYLQNLGQGPELLIRYENEEAVDDSQLPKDRFSAERLKGVDSTLKIQPAELGDSAVYLCASSLSAYGQGLADEQFFGPGTRLTVL.

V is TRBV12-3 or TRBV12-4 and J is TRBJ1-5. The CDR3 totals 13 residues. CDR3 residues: CASSFSVNQPQHF.

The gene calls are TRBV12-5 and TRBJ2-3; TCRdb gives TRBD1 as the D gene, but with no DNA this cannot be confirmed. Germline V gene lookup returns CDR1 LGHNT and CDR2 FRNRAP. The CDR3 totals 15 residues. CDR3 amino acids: CASGHQQGGSDTQYF.

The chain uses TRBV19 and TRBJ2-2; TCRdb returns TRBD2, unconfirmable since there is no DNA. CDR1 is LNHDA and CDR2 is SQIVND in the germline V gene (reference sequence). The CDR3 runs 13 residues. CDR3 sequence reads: CASSTMNTGELFF.

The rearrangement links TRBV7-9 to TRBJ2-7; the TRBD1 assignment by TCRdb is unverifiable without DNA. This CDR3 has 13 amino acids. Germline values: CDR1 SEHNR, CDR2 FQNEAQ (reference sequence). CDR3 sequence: CASSPGQGIEQYF.

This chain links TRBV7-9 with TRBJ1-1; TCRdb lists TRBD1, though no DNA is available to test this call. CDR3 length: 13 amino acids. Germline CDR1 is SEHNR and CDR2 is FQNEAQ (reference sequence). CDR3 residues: CASNRGSFTEAFF.

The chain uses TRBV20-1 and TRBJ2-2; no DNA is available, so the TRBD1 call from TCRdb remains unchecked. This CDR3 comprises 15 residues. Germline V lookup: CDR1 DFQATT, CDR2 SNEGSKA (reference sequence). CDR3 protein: CSARDRDGLTGELFF.

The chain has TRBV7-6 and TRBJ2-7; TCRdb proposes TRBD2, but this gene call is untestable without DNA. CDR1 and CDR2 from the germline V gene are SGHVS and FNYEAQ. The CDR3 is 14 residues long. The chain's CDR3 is CASSFGGGAYEQYF.

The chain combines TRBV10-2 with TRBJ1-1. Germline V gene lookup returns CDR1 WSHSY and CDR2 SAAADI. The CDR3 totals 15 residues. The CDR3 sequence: CASSPVEPGNTEAFF.

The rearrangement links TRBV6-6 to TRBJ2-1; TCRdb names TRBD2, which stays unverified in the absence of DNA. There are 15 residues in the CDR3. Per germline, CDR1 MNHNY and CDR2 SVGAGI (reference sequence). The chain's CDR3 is CASSGGLAPYNEQFF.

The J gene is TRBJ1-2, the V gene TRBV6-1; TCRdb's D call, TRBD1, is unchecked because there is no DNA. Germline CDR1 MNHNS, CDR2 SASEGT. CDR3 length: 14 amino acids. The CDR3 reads CASSRARTGDGYTF.